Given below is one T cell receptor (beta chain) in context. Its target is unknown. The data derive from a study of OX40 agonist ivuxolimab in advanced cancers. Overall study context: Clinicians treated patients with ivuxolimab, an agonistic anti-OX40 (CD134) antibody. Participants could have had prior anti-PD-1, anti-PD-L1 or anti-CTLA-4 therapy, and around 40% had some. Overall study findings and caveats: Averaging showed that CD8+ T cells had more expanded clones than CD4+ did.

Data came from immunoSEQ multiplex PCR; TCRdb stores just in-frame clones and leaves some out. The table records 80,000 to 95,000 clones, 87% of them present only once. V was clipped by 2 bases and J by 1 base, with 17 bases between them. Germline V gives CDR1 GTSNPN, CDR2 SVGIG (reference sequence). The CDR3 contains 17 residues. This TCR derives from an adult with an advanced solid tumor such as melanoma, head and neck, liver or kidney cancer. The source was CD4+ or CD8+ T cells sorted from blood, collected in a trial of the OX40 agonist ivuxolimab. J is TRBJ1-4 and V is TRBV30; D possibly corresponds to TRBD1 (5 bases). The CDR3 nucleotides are TGTGCCTGGAGTAGGGACCCACTCTACGGAACTAATGAAAAACTGTTTTTT. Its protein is CAWSRDPLYGTNEKLFF. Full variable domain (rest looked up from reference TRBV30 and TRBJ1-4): SQTIHQWPATLVQPVGSPLSLECTVEGTSNPNLYWYRQAAGRGLQLLFYSVGIGQISSEVPQNLSASRPQDRQFILSSKKLLLSDSGFYLCAWSRDPLYGTNEKLFFGSGTQLSVL.